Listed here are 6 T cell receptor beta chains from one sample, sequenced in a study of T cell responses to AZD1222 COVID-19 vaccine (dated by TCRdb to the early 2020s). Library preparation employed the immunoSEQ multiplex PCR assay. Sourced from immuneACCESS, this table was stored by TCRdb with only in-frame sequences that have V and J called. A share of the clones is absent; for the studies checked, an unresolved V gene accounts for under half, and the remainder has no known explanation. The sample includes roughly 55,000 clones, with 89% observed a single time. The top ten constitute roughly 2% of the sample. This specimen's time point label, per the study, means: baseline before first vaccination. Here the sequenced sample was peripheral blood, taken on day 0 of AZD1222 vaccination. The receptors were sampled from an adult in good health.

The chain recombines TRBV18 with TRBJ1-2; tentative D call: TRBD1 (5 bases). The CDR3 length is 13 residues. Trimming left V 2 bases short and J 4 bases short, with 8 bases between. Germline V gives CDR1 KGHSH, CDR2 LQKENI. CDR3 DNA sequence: TGTGCCAGCTCACCAGGGGGAGGCTATGGCTACACCTTC. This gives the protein CASSPGGGYGYTF.

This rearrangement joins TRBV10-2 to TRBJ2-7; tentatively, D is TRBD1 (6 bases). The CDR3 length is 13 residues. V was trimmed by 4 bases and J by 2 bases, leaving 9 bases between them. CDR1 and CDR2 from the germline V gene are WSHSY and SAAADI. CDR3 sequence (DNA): TGCGCCAGCAGTGCAGGGGCTCCCTACGAGCAGTACTTC. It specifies CASSAGAPYEQYF.

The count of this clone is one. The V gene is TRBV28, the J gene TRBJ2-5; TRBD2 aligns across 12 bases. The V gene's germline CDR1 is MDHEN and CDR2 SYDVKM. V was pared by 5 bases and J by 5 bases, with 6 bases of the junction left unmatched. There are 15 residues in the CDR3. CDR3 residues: CASSIRTSGKETQYF. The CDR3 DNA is TGTGCCAGCAGTATTAGGACTAGCGGGAAGGAGACCCAGTACTTC.

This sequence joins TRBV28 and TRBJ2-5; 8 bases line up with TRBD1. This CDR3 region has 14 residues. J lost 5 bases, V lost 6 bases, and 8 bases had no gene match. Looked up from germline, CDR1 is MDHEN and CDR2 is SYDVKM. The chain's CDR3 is CASRDRQGWETQYF. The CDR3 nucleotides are TGTGCCAGCAGGGATAGACAGGGGTGGGAGACCCAGTACTTC.

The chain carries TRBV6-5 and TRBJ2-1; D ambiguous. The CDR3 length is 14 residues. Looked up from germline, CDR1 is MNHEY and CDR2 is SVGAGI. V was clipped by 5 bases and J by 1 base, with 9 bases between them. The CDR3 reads CASSLFPSYNEQFF. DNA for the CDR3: TGTGCCAGCAGTCTTTTCCCTTCCTACAATGAGCAGTTCTTC.

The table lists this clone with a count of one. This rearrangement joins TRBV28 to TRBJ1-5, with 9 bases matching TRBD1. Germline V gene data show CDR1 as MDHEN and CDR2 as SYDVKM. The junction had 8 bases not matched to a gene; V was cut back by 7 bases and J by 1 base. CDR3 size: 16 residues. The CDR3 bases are TGTGCCAGCACCCCGTGGGACAGGGTCAGCAATCAGCCCCAGCATTTT. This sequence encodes CASTPWDRVSNQPQHF.